The 10 T cell receptor beta chains below were found in one sample sequenced in a study of blood T cell repertoires in COVID-19 (TCRdb year 2020). The protocol used for the library was the immunoSEQ multiplex PCR assay. TCRdb obtained this table from immuneACCESS and retained in-frame rearrangements with V and J assigned. These tables miss some clones; where compared with another copy, unresolved V genes account for less than half of the shortfall, and the remainder is unexplained. This sample is represented by 100,000 to 150,000 clones; over 75% of them were singletons. The ten top clones hold 3.5% to 5.5% of the sample. What was sequenced was peripheral blood. The receptors were gathered from a woman in her 70s with acute or convalescent COVID-19.

This sequence joins TRBV7-2 and TRBJ2-7; D uncertain. V lost 5 bases to trimming and J lost 0 bases, with 5 bases between them. In germline, CDR1 is SGHTA, CDR2 FQGNSA. CDR3 size: 12 residues. The CDR3 reads CASSPSSYEQYV. The CDR3 region has the DNA TGTGCCAGCAGCCCGAGCTCCTACGAGCAGTACGTC.

This clone was seen more than once but under ten times. The rearrangement links TRBV27 to TRBJ2-7; TRBD2 is a possible D gene (5 bases). V lost 2 bases and J lost 6, with 14 bases in between. In germline, CDR1 is MNHEY, CDR2 SMNVEV (reference sequence). The CDR3 is made up of 14 amino acids. The CDR3 region has the DNA TGTGCCAGCAGTTTAGGGAGCTGCCTCAGCGAGCAGTACGTC. It is translated as CASSLGSCLSEQYV.

V is TRBV7-8 and J is TRBJ2-5; 14 nucleotides align to TRBD2. The CDR3 runs 19 residues. With V trimmed by 4 bases and J by 2 bases, 12 bases remained unmatched. Germline V CDR1 and CDR2: SGHVS, FQNEAQ. The CDR3 sequence is CASSYRQGLAGAKQETQYF. In nucleotides, the CDR3 is TGTGCCAGCAGCTACAGACAGGGACTAGCGGGGGCGAAACAAGAGACCCAGTACTTC.

This chain joins TRBV2 and TRBJ1-6; D gene ambiguous. Trimming removed 2 bases at V and 6 bases at J, with 11 bases between. The CDR3 runs 15 residues. Germline CDR1 is SNHLY and CDR2 is FYNNEI. The chain's CDR3 is CASSESRGANSPLHF. For the CDR3, the DNA is TGTGCCAGCAGTGAATCTCGGGGAGCTAATTCACCCCTCCACTTT. The full variable domain, in which reference TRBV2 and TRBJ1-6 provide the parts outside the CDR3, is EPEVTQTPSHQVTQMGQEVILRCVPISNHLYFYWYRQILGQKVEFLVSFYNNEISEKSEIFDDQFSVERPDGSNFTLKIRSTKLEDSAMYFCASSESRGANSPLHFGNGTRLTVT.

CDR3 DNA sequence: TGCGCCAGCAGCTTCGCGGCGGGGGGGACCCACAATGAGCAGTTCTTC. Translated: CASSFAAGGTHNEQFF. The chain combines TRBV5-1 with TRBJ2-1, with 9 nucleotides matching TRBD2. Germline V gives CDR1 SGHRS, CDR2 YFSETQ. The length of the CDR3 is 16 residues. The junction had 8 bases not matched to a gene; V was cut back by 2 bases and J by 5 bases.

The chain recombines TRBV2 with TRBJ1-2; D is uncertain. This CDR3 has 13 amino acids. In germline, CDR1 is SNHLY, CDR2 FYNNEI. Between the trimmed V and J ends, which lost 6 bases and 3 bases, there was a span of 11 bases. CDR3 loop: CASSADSDYGYTF. In nucleotides, the CDR3 is TGTGCCAGCAGCGCAGATAGCGACTATGGCTACACCTTC.

V is TRBV27 and J is TRBJ1-5; tentatively, D is TRBD1 (5 bases). Trimming took 2 bases from V and 0 from J, leaving 11 bases between them. This CDR3 is 16 amino acids long. The germline CDR1 and CDR2 sequences are MNHEY and SMNVEV (reference sequence). CDR3 nucleotide sequence: TGTGCCAGCAGTTTAGGGGCAGCCTCTAGCAATCAGCCCCAGCATTTT. This codes for CASSLGAASSNQPQHF.

The count of this clone is one. The chain has TRBV5-1 and TRBJ1-2; 8 nucleotides agree with TRBD1. V was clipped by 4 bases and J by 3 bases; unmatched bases: 8. CDR3 length equals 15 residues. CDR1 is SGHRS and CDR2 is YFSETQ in the germline V gene. The CDR3 spells CASSPPAGGYYGYTF. In DNA form, the CDR3 reads TGCGCCAGCAGCCCCCCGGCAGGGGGCTACTATGGCTACACCTTC.

V and J are TRBV30 and TRBJ1-2; D perhaps matches TRBD1 (6 bases). Germline V gene data show CDR1 as GTSNPN and CDR2 as SVGIG (reference sequence). Trimming left V 1 base short and J 4 bases short, with 16 bases between. The CDR3 extends over 15 amino acids. The CDR3 bases are TGTGCCTGGAGTGACCCCCCGGGGGGCATCTATGGCTACACCTTC. It yields the protein CAWSDPPGGIYGYTF.

V usage is TRBV19 and J usage is TRBJ1-2; TRBD1 is a possible D gene (5 bases). V lost 5 bases to trimming and J lost 0 bases, with 7 bases between them. The CDR3 covers 13 residues. Germline-derived CDR1 and CDR2 are LNHDA and SQIVND (reference sequence). The CDR3 nucleotides are TGTGCCAGTAGTGCGACAGCTAACTATGGCTACACCTTC. Translation gives CASSATANYGYTF.